This entry lists 10 T cell receptor beta chains sequenced from one sample in a study of T cell changes during pregnancy in multiple sclerosis. Libraries were prepared by immunoSEQ multiplex PCR; TCRdb keeps only in-frame clonotypes and omits some of them. The data hold tens of thousands of clones, with about nine tenths observed a single time. The sequences come from peripheral blood, collected after pregnancy. The receptors shown here come from a female donor in good health, enrolled as a control in a pregnancy study.

The table lists this clone with a count of one. The chain uses TRBV5-6 and TRBJ2-1, with 10 nucleotides matching TRBD2. Germline loops: CDR1 SGHDT, CDR2 YYEEEE. This CDR3 has 17 residues. The trim removed 3 bases at V and 2 bases at J, leaving 8 bases unmatched. As DNA, the CDR3 is TGTGCCAGCAGCTCTTCCTTTAGCGGGGGGCCCTACAATGAGCAGTTCTTC. This sequence encodes CASSSSFSGGPYNEQFF.

This clone was counted a single time. The J gene is TRBJ1-2, the V gene TRBV2; a weak D match, TRBD1 (5 bases). The CDR3 covers 14 residues. Germline V lookup: CDR1 SNHLY, CDR2 FYNNEI. V lost 4 bases to trimming and J lost 5 bases, with 14 bases between them. The CDR3 here is CASSGGGVRYGYTF. The CDR3 DNA sequence: TGTGCCAGCAGTGGGGGCGGGGTGAGGTATGGCTACACCTTC.

This chain links TRBV25-1 with TRBJ1-3; the match to TRBD1 covers 7 bases. The CDR3 length is 17 residues. Trimming at V came to 4 bases and at J to 0 bases, leaving 9 bases not matched to a gene. From germline, CDR1 is MGHDK and CDR2 SYGVNS. The CDR3 DNA follows: TGTGCCAGCAGTGGGCCCCCGGGACAGAGCTCTGGAAACACCATATATTTT. Its translation is CASSGPPGQSSGNTIYF.

The V call is TRBV30, the J call TRBJ1-3, with a tentative D call TRBD1 (5 bases). CDR3 length: 11 amino acids. V was clipped by 0 bases and J by 8 bases, with 5 bases between them. CDR1 is GTSNPN and CDR2 is SVGIG in the germline V gene (reference sequence). CDR3 in DNA: TGTGCCTGGAGTGTAGGGGACACCATATATTTT. It encodes CAWSVGDTIYF.

This sequence joins TRBV6-6 and TRBJ2-1; 10 bases map to TRBD1. The V and J ends lost 8 bases and 5 bases, in that order; junction bases with no gene match: 9. This CDR3 contains 15 residues. Germline loops: CDR1 MNHNY, CDR2 SVGAGI (reference sequence). The CDR3 region has the DNA TGTGCCAGCGGTGACCGGGACAGGGGCCACAATGAGCAGTTCTTC. Amino acids: CASGDRDRGHNEQFF.

This clone was counted a few times. The chain has TRBV19 and TRBJ1-2; TRBD1 matches at 8 bases. J gave up 6 bases and V 3 bases, and 3 bases lay outside the gene matches. Germline CDR1 reads LNHDA; CDR2 reads SQIVND (reference sequence). The CDR3 is 13 amino acids. This CDR3 is CASSMEQGDGYTF. CDR3 coding DNA: TGTGCCAGTAGTATGGAACAGGGGGATGGCTACACCTTC. The full variable domain, completed using reference TRBV19 and TRBJ1-2, is DGGITQSPKYLFRKEGQNVTLSCEQNLNHDAMYWYRQDPGQGLRLIYYSQIVNDFQKGDIAEGYSVSREKKESFPLTVTSAQKNPTAFYLCASSMEQGDGYTFGSGTRLTVV.

The chain recombines TRBV5-8 with TRBJ1-2; the D gene is possibly TRBD1 (5 bases). Germline V gene data show CDR1 as SGHTS and CDR2 as YDEGEE. V was cut by 0 bases and J by 6 bases, with 9 bases left in between. This CDR3 region has 13 residues. In DNA form, the CDR3 reads TGTGCCAGCAGCTTGGGACAGATTAATGGCTACACCTTC. Translating it yields CASSLGQINGYTF.

The chain combines TRBV27 with TRBJ2-1; possibly TRBD2 for D (6 bases). This CDR3 contains 16 residues. In germline, CDR1 is MNHEY, CDR2 SMNVEV (reference sequence). V lost 2 bases, J lost 1 base, and 12 bases lay in between. CDR3 sequence: CASSLHPGTSYNEQFF. The CDR3 bases are TGTGCCAGCAGTTTACACCCCGGGACTTCCTACAATGAGCAGTTCTTC.

The chain combines TRBV4-1 with TRBJ2-7; D is perhaps TRBD1 (5 bases). Per germline, CDR1 MGHRA and CDR2 YSYEKL. V was clipped by 3 bases and J by 0 bases, with 12 bases between them. This CDR3 is built from 15 residues. CDR3 sequence: CASSQQRGSSYEQYF. CDR3 in DNA: TGCGCCAGCAGCCAGCAAAGGGGTTCCTCCTACGAGCAGTACTTC.

The gene calls are TRBV10-1 and TRBJ1-1, with D uncertain. The germline CDR1 and CDR2 sequences are WNHNN and SYGVQD (reference sequence). The CDR3 sequence is 19 residues long. With 3 bases removed from V and 11 bases from J, the gap between germline ends came to 34 bases. In nucleotides, the CDR3 is TGCGCCAGCAGTGATATATCGGTGGGAGGGCGACGCTCATCATCCAGGGCTTTCTTT. It encodes CASSDISVGGRRSSSRAFF.